Below, 25 T cell receptor beta chains from the same sample are listed, as sequenced in a study of shared clonotypes between healthy human individuals. Libraries were prepared by immunoSEQ multiplex PCR; TCRdb keeps only in-frame clonotypes and omits some of them. The sample has around 700,000 clones, more than 70% seen once. Sequenced: memory CD4+ T cells sorted from blood. The subset was: CD45RA-negative fraction. The receptors stem from a woman under 40 in good health.

For the CDR3, the DNA is TGTGCCAGTAGCGAGACAGGGGGTGGCAATCAGCCCCAGCATTTT. It translates to CASSETGGGNQPQHF. The V and J genes are TRBV19 and TRBJ1-5, with 9 bases fitting TRBD1. The CDR3 is 15 amino acids. Germline V gene lookup returns CDR1 LNHDA and CDR2 SQIVND (reference sequence). Losses at the gene ends were 6 bases for V and 2 bases for J; bases not matched to a gene: 5.

The rearrangement joins TRBV11-2 to TRBJ1-1; TRBD1 might be the D (5 bases). The germline V and J ends were trimmed by 3 bases and 1 base, with 9 bases remaining between them. Germline CDR1 SGHAT, CDR2 FQNNGV. This CDR3 is built from 14 residues. As DNA, the CDR3 is TGTGCCAGCAGCTTTGGACACCAGAACACTGAAGCTTTCTTT. It codes for CASSFGHQNTEAFF.

This chain connects TRBV28 to TRBJ1-2, with 8 positions matching TRBD1. Germline loops: CDR1 MDHEN, CDR2 SYDVKM. CDR3 length equals 15 residues. With 3 bases clipped from V and 7 bases from J, the junction kept 10 bases outside the gene matches. The CDR3 DNA reads as TGTGCCAGCAGTTTGGGTGGACAGGGTAGTTTTGGCTACACCTTC. It encodes CASSLGGQGSFGYTF.

The chain couples TRBV7-9 to TRBJ1-5; tentative D call: TRBD1 (6 bases). The CDR3 is made up of 14 amino acids. Trimming removed 4 bases from V and 6 bases from J, with 13 bases in between. The germline CDR1 and CDR2 sequences are SEHNR and FQNEAQ (reference sequence). The CDR3 reads CASSSGGVLQPQHF. The CDR3 coding sequence is TGTGCCAGCAGCTCGGGGGGCGTTCTTCAGCCCCAGCATTTT.

A few counts support this clone. V gene TRBV6-4 combines with J gene TRBJ2-5; D is perhaps TRBD2 (5 bases). The germline gives CDR1 MRHNA, CDR2 SNTAGT. This CDR3 comprises 15 residues. V was trimmed by 6 bases and J by 3 bases, leaving 17 bases between them. The CDR3 is CASRGMDSSEETQYF. The CDR3 coding sequence is TGTGCCAGCAGGGGGATGGACTCCTCGGAAGAGACCCAGTACTTC.

The rearrangement uses TRBV28 and TRBJ2-7, with D perhaps TRBD2 (5 bases). The V and J ends lost 3 bases and 2 bases respectively, with 8 bases between them. Germline V gives CDR1 MDHEN, CDR2 SYDVKM. CDR3 size: 13 residues. The CDR3 coding sequence is TGTGCCAGCAGTTTTAAGGGAGCCTACGAGCAGTACTTC. This gives the protein CASSFKGAYEQYF. The full variable domain, completed using reference TRBV28 and TRBJ2-7, is DVKVTQSSRYLVKRTGEKVFLECVQDMDHENMFWYRQDPGLGLRLIYFSYDVKMKEKGDIPEGYSVSREKKERFSLILESASTNQTSMYLCASSFKGAYEQYFGPGTRLTVT.

The chain employs TRBV28 and TRBJ1-2; TRBD1 is a possible D gene (5 bases). This CDR3 has 14 amino acids. V shed 4 bases and J shed 5 bases, with 14 bases lying between them. The germline V gene has CDR1 MDHEN and CDR2 SYDVKM. CDR3 region: CASSSAGTAYGYTF. The CDR3 coding sequence is TGTGCCAGCAGTTCCGCCGGGACGGCATATGGCTACACCTTC.

This chain links TRBV19 with TRBJ2-2; tentative D call: TRBD1 (6 bases). The CDR3 is made up of 15 amino acids. Trimming left V 4 bases short and J 1 base short, with 10 bases between. CDR1 is LNHDA, CDR2 SQIVND, per germline (reference sequence). As DNA, the CDR3 is TGTGCCAGTAGTACACCGGGACAGAACACCGGGGAGCTGTTTTTT. Protein sequence: CASSTPGQNTGELFF.

This rearrangement joins TRBV27 to TRBJ2-7; TRBD2 aligns across 11 bases. Germline values: CDR1 MNHEY, CDR2 SMNVEV (reference sequence). The CDR3 contains 14 residues. J was trimmed by 3 bases and V by 6 bases; bases with no gene match: 4. This CDR3 reads CASSGTSGYYEQYF. The CDR3 DNA sequence: TGTGCCAGCAGCGGGACTAGCGGATACTACGAGCAGTACTTC.

The genes are TRBV4-1 and TRBJ2-3, with 9 nucleotides matching TRBD1. This CDR3 spans 15 amino acids. The germline CDR1 and CDR2 sequences are MGHRA and YSYEKL. Trimming removed 4 bases from V and 2 bases from J; junction bases left unmatched: 4. CDR3 sequence reads: CASSPRTGDTDTQYF. In DNA, the CDR3 is TGCGCCAGCAGCCCTAGGACAGGGGACACAGATACGCAGTATTTT.

The CDR3 sequence is CASSRTGPSYNEQFF. In nucleotides, the CDR3 is TGTGCCAGCAGCCGGACAGGGCCCTCCTACAATGAGCAGTTCTTC. This chain joins TRBV11-3 and TRBJ2-1; 8 nucleotides align to TRBD1. Germline V gene sequence: CDR1 SGHNT, CDR2 YENEEA. The CDR3 extends over 15 amino acids. Trimming removed 5 bases from V and 0 bases from J; junction bases left unmatched: 3.

The rearrangement links TRBV4-1 to TRBJ1-2; 7 positions agree with TRBD1. Germline V gene sequence: CDR1 MGHRA, CDR2 YSYEKL. The ends lost 5 bases at V and 7 bases at J; junction bases unmatched: 4. There are 12 residues in the CDR3. DNA of the CDR3: TGCGCCAGCAGCAAAAGACAGGGTGGCTACACCTTC. Protein product: CASSKRQGGYTF.

Written as DNA, the CDR3 is TGTGCCAGCAGTGGGGGCAACGGGGCCAACGTCCTGACTTTC. Translated, it gives CASSGGNGANVLTF. The rearrangement uses TRBV6-1 and TRBJ2-6, with D possibly being TRBD1 (5 bases). This CDR3 has 14 amino acids. CDR1 and CDR2 (germline): MNHNS, SASEGT. V lost 4 bases to trimming and J lost 4 bases, with 8 bases between them.

V gene TRBV7-2 combines with J gene TRBJ1-1; 8 bases align to TRBD1. J gave up 10 bases and V 5 bases, and 9 bases lay outside the gene matches. Germline lookup yields CDR1 SGHTA and CDR2 FQGNSA. The CDR3 is 13 amino acids. The CDR3 sequence: CASSTGQGELAFF. The CDR3 DNA reads TGTGCCAGCAGCACCGGACAGGGTGAATTAGCTTTCTTT.

The chain uses TRBV5-4 and TRBJ1-2, with 9 bases lining up with TRBD1. V trimming: 3 bases; J trimming: 7 bases; junction bases outside the gene matches: 7. The CDR3 extends over 14 amino acids. Germline V lookup: CDR1 SGHNT, CDR2 YYREEE (reference sequence). In DNA form, the CDR3 reads TGTGCCAGCAGCTCAGCCGGGACAGGGACTGGCTACACCTTC. This encodes CASSSAGTGTGYTF.

The chain employs TRBV7-9 and TRBJ1-3, with D perhaps matching TRBD1 (5 bases). The ends were cut back, 3 bases at V and 4 bases at J, with 10 bases in the middle. The germline V gene has CDR1 SEHNR and CDR2 FQNEAQ (reference sequence). The CDR3 covers 14 residues. The CDR3 region is CASSFWGNGNTIYF. The CDR3 DNA sequence: TGTGCCAGCAGCTTCTGGGGGAACGGAAACACCATATATTTT.

The chain combines TRBV28 with TRBJ2-5, with 7 bases aligning to TRBD2. The germline V gene encodes CDR1 MDHEN and CDR2 SYDVKM. This CDR3 spans 13 amino acids. V lost 10 bases, J lost 1 base, and 6 bases stayed unmatched. The CDR3 DNA follows: TGTGCCACCGGGCTAGCGGCCCAAGAGACCCAGTACTTC. Translated, it gives CATGLAAQETQYF.

This clone was detected only once. The chain is built from TRBV7-2 and TRBJ2-7, with TRBD1 identical over 12 bases. CDR3 length: 14 amino acids. V lost 5 bases, J lost 5 bases, and 4 bases stayed unmatched. Germline CDR1 SGHTA, CDR2 FQGNSA. The CDR3 protein is CASSLRDRGHEQYF. The DNA for the CDR3 is TGTGCCAGCAGCCTCCGGGACAGGGGGCACGAGCAGTACTTC.

The chain combines TRBV10-1 with TRBJ2-3, with 7 bases fitting TRBD2. The V gene end was trimmed by 8 bases and the J gene end by 2 bases; junction bases not matched to a gene: 7. Germline-derived CDR1 and CDR2 are WNHNN and SYGVQD (reference sequence). This CDR3 contains 14 residues. The DNA of the CDR3 is TGCGCCAGCCGGGGAGGGTTATCCACAGATACGCAGTATTTT. Protein product: CASRGGLSTDTQYF.

The chain uses TRBV27 and TRBJ2-7, with 7 bases identical to TRBD2. The germline gives CDR1 MNHEY, CDR2 SMNVEV (reference sequence). This CDR3 contains 14 residues. V shed 8 bases and J 5 bases; nucleotides not matched to a gene: 12. CDR3 region: CASRSYSGGNEQYF. Written as DNA, the CDR3 is TGTGCCAGCCGATCGTACTCGGGAGGTAACGAGCAGTACTTC.

The DNA for the CDR3 is TGTGCCAGCAGTTTTCACACCCCCTCTGGGGCCAACGTCCTGACTTTC. Translation: CASSFHTPSGANVLTF. J is TRBJ2-6 and V is TRBV28; no definite D call. This CDR3 comprises 16 residues. The germline V and J ends were trimmed by 3 bases and 0 bases, with 9 bases remaining between them. CDR1 MDHEN and CDR2 SYDVKM come from the germline V gene.

The genes are TRBV28 and TRBJ1-4; D is uncertain. The CDR3 length is 14 residues. Germline V gene lookup returns CDR1 MDHEN and CDR2 SYDVKM. The germline V and J ends were trimmed by 2 bases and 4 bases, with 8 bases remaining between them. The CDR3 sequence is CASSLAEFNEKLFF. CDR3 nucleotides: TGTGCCAGCAGTTTAGCGGAGTTTAATGAAAAACTGTTTTTT.

V is TRBV10-1 and J is TRBJ2-7, with D hard to call. This CDR3 has 13 amino acids. Trimming removed 0 bases at V and 7 bases at J, with 10 bases between. Germline lookup yields CDR1 WNHNN and CDR2 SYGVQD (reference sequence). The CDR3 spells CASSESGSEEQYF. CDR3 nucleotide sequence: TGCGCCAGCAGTGAGTCAGGGTCGGAAGAGCAGTACTTC.

The V call is TRBV25-1, the J call TRBJ2-1, with D perhaps TRBD2 (7 bases). The germline V gene encodes CDR1 MGHDK and CDR2 SYGVNS. The CDR3 has 16 residues. Between the trimmed V and J ends, which lost 2 bases and 4 bases, there was a span of 15 bases. CDR3 in amino acids: CASSEGTSGEYNEQFF. The CDR3 region has the DNA TGTGCCAGCAGTGAAGGGACAAGCGGGGAGTACAATGAGCAGTTCTTC.

This clone has more than one count but fewer than ten. The gene calls are TRBV11-2 and TRBJ1-4; no clear D gene. Germline V gene data show CDR1 as SGHAT and CDR2 as FQNNGV. Deletions cut 1 base from V and 4 bases from J, with 10 bases between. This CDR3 spans 15 amino acids. The CDR3 spells CASSLGGRFNEKLFF. The CDR3, as DNA: TGTGCCAGCAGCTTAGGCGGGAGGTTTAATGAAAAACTGTTTTTT.